This T cell receptor beta chain was recovered during a study of cytomegalovirus exposure and HLA in healthy donors (dated by TCRdb to about 2017). Notes on the research overall: According to an earlier analysis of 450 to 650 of the donors, some 180 million T cells yielded approximately 120 million unique TCR beta sequences and approximately 300 Gb of sequence data. An early release covering roughly 600 HLA-typed donors comprised 250 to 350 gigabases of sequencing data and 85 million or so unique TCR sequences. Of the 300 to 500 genotyped donors, approximately 81% were placed in the genetic ancestry cluster associated with self-reported Caucasian donors. The study was designed to test whether signatures of past pathogen exposure could be identified by cataloging public T cell receptors. Using immunosequencing, the study profiled T cell repertoires from 550 to 750 subjects and related those repertoires to cytomegalovirus serostatus. Besides the first cohort of 666 subjects, a separate validation cohort made up of over 95 different subjects was used. To predict cytomegalovirus infection status, the study brought together high-throughput TCR immunosequencing, statistical association of individual TCRs with disease status, and machine learning. A later analysis re-examined previously published TCR beta repertoires from roughly 650 donors and added high-resolution HLA genotyping to investigate patterns of TCR occurrence. Rather than using new phenotypic data, the later analysis identified candidate immune exposures from TCR beta sequences and from how often those sequences occurred across donors. An earlier analysis of 587 of the donors used high-throughput TCR beta sequencing to judge whether each TCR beta V gene segment behaved as functional or pseudogenic. Alongside the repertoire data, information on donor age, sex, ethnicity and CMV serostatus was compiled. In a later genetic analysis, genome-wide SNP genotypes for about 65% of the roughly 670 donors were used, and that subset was treated as a discovery cohort. All discovery cohort repertoires had been generated on a single sequencing platform. Both class I and class II loci were covered by HLA typing, at four-digit resolution. The number of donors typed differed by locus, with 629-630 for A, B, C, DRB1 and DQB1, 522 for DQA1, 606 for DPA1, and around 460 for DPB1. Several DR-DQ haplotypes were handled as single units for association and clustering because linkage in the cohort was strong. Across around 400 genotyped donors of the cohort, an average of approximately 240,000 unique TCR beta nucleotide sequences per donor were sequenced, and approximately 17% of those sequences were non-productive. Beyond this particular receptor, the publication reports: A later analysis found that HLA-associated TCR beta chains were more clonally expanded and had lower generation probabilities than equally common non-associated chains. In an earlier analysis of fewer than 700 of the donors, most TCR beta V segments appeared in productive rearrangements about 87% or about 30% of the time, broadly matching IMGT annotations. Strong co-occurrence of HLA alleles, especially DR and DQ, made assigning TCR associations to individual alleles difficult. In the study, approximately 150 TCR beta chains were listed as associated with cytomegalovirus. In vitro tests confirmed that a few of the cytomegalovirus-associated TCR beta chains recognize cytomegalovirus antigens. Cytomegalovirus status was reported to be diagnosed by the classifier with high specificity and sensitivity in both the original and validation cohorts. Because counts were too low, seventeen rarely observed V segments, including chromosome 9 orphons, were left out of the earlier analysis of approximately 500 of the donors. In a later analysis, most CMV-associated TCR beta chains were found to appear HLA-restricted, with HLA associations seemingly driven largely by CMV exposure. V-gene and J-gene trimming of TCR beta chains was associated with a missense DCLRE1C variant in a later genetic analysis, and the association was replicated in an independent cohort. A later analysis found that TCR association rates varied across HLA loci, with DRB1 alleles showing the most associated TCRs and HLA-C alleles the fewest. According to a later genetic analysis, donors in an Asian-associated ancestry cluster had fewer N-insertions in productive TCRs than the approximately 630-donor mean. The authors suggested that the approach could potentially be generalized to other disease states and immunological phenotypes. Several of the top co-occurrence clusters appeared to be linked to parvovirus B19, influenza, CMV and Epstein-Barr virus, according to a later analysis. The 87-base-pair reads could not distinguish some IMGT-functional V segments, including TRBV6-2 and TRBV6-3, so those segments were excluded. A further reported finding was that TCR beta sequences accurately predicted the HLA-A and HLA-B alleles for most subjects in the first cohort. In a later analysis, more than 15,000 TCR beta sequences were associated with specific HLA alleles at a false discovery rate of 0.05. A cluster of highly shared sequence variants was judged likely to be a technical artifact of the sequencing pipeline. Immune exposure information for the cohort was limited to CMV serostatus. This cohort had only TCR beta chains sequenced, and the lack of alpha or paired-chain data limited which features could be detected. Correlated functional status among segregating V segments might reflect linkage disequilibrium, but an unknown experimental factor could not be ruled out. Most TCR sequences were seen in very few donors, while some public TCRs were found in many individuals. Sequencing depth was assumed to be roughly uniform across donors in the presence/absence analyses, though that assumption may not hold. Because HLA typing was missing for some donors at each locus, association tests included only the typed subset.

The library was obtained by the immunoSEQ multiplex PCR assay. For the multiplex PCR, a mixture combining 60 forward primers for TCR Vbeta segments and 13 reverse primers for TCR Jbeta segments was used. The CDR3 region of rearranged TCR beta genes was amplified from genomic DNA with a multiplex PCR assay. The amplified TCR beta libraries were sequenced on the Illumina HiSeq System as 87-base-pair reads. Per the authors' processing: A later analysis counted about 76 million unique TCR beta chains across the 700 or so repertoires, and around 9.9 million of these chains were shared by at least two donors. A nearest-neighbor algorithm error-corrected the raw reads and collapsed the reads into unique sequences, merging closely related sequences to remove PCR and sequencing errors. Alignment of CDR3 sequences to IMGT reference sequences was used to assign V, D and J gene segments. Each retained sequence needed at least a six-nucleotide match to both a V gene segment and a J gene segment. Rearrangements were called productive when the CDR3 lacked stop codons and stayed in frame with V and J; all others were non-productive. Following IMGT convention, CDR3 was defined as the stretch from the second conserved V-encoded cysteine up to the conserved J-encoded phenylalanine. The earlier analysis of roughly 590 of the donors excluded any sequence lacking an unambiguous match to a single V gene segment. An earlier analysis of several hundred of the donors classified V segments as functional when productive rearrangements were above 56.7% and as segregating when the standard deviation between donors was above 5%. A statistical classification framework was built for diagnosing cytomegalovirus status from the catalog of TCR beta chain sequences. In a later analysis, TCR nucleotide sequences were compared against IMGT/GENE-DB human TR gene sequences so that V and J genes could be assigned. The TCRdist pipeline was used in a later analysis to assign CDR3 sequences and most-parsimonious VDJ recombination scenarios. In a later analysis, every TCR beta chain was defined by the combination of its CDR3 amino acid sequence and its V-gene family, and reads without a unique V-gene family were dropped. As a way to deal with suspected cross-contamination and a sequencing artifact, a later analysis dropped 450 to 700 nucleotide sequences that were highly shared and had low generation probability. In a later analysis, a clonal expansion index for each public chain was calculated from normalized within-repertoire ranks of inferred template counts. A later analysis computed generation probabilities with a VDJ recombination model fitted to out-of-frame rearrangements, and checked the results against IGoR. In a later analysis, TCR-TCR, TCR-HLA and TCR-CMV co-occurrence was scored with hypergeometric tests, and a repertoire-size bias correction was applied to TCR pairs. A later analysis estimated false discovery rates by permuting HLA or CMV assignments 20 times. A later analysis grouped co-occurring TCRs with DBSCAN, adding TCRdist sequence similarity when clustering within HLA-allele-positive subsets. Co-occurrence clustering excluded repertoires with fewer than 30,000 or more than 120,000 public chains, plus five with anomalous nucleotide sharing. TCRdb's version of the immuneACCESS table is confined to in-frame rearrangements and falls short of the full clone set. An unresolved V gene accounts for under half of the shortfall where checked; the remainder is of unknown origin. V, J and clone size reflect that table, while D and trimming were determined from the DNA. Within this sample are some 120,000 clones, with around 75% of them counted one time only. The ten largest clones add up to 9% to 9.5% of the sample.

This clone was counted only a few times. This clone's antigen is unknown. Within one base of it there is no much larger clone, and no base qualities were kept. The cohort comprised around 690 healthy bone marrow donors. Cohort members were all nominally healthy when sampled, although unrecorded immune exposures were likely present. The donor was CMV seropositive and belonged to the group of about 290 seropositive cohort members. Each donor provided a peripheral blood sample, and peripheral blood mononuclear cells were used for TCR beta sequencing. Genomic DNA extraction from the blood cell samples was performed with the Qiagen DNeasy Blood Extraction Kit. CDR1 SGHAT and CDR2 FQNNGV were looked up in the germline V gene. The CDR3 numbers 13 residues from cysteine through phenylalanine. Of the read, only the CDR3 DNA is kept; its 39 bases are in frame from base 1. The germline ends are 9 bases apart after V is trimmed by 6 bases and J by 3 bases.

Recombination joined TRBV11-2 with TRBJ1-5, with a tentative D gene TRBD1 over 5 matching bases. This receptor was obtained from a woman in her forties or fifties in good health and CMV-seropositive. Source material: PBMCs. This receptor has the CDR3 CASRGTYNQPQHF. The bases are TGTGCCAGCAGAGGGACTTACAATCAGCCCCAGCATTTT. Reference TRBV11-2 and TRBJ1-5 proteins supply the regions before and after the CDR3; the full variable domain is: EAGVAQSPRYKIIEKRQSVAFWCNPISGHATLYWYQQILGQGPKLLIQFQNNGVVDDSQLPKDRFSAERLKGVDSTLKIQPAKLEDSAVYLCASRGTYNQPQHFGDGTRLSIL.